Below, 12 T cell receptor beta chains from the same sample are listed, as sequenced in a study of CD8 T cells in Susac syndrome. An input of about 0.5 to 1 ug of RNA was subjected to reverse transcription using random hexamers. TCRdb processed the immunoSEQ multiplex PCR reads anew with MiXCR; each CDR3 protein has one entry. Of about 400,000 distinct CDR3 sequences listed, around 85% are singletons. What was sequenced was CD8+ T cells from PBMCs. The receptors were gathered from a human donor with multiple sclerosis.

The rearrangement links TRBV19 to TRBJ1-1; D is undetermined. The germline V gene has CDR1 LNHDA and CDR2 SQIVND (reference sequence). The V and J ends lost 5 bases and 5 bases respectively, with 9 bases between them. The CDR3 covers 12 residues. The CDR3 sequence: CASSYGETEAFF. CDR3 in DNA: TGTGCCAGTAGTTACGGCGAAACTGAAGCTTTCTTT. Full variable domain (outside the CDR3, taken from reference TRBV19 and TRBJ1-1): DGGITQSPKYLFRKEGQNVTLSCEQNLNHDAMYWYRQDPGQGLRLIYYSQIVNDFQKGDIAEGYSVSREKKESFPLTVTSAQKNPTAFYLCASSYGETEAFFGQGTRLTVV.

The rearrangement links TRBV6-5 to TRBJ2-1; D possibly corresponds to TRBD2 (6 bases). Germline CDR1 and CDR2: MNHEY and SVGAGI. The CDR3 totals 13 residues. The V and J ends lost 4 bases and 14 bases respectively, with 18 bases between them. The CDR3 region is CASSWELGTEKFF. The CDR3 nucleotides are TGTGCCAGCAGTTGGGAGTTGGGGACTGAAAAGTTCTTC.

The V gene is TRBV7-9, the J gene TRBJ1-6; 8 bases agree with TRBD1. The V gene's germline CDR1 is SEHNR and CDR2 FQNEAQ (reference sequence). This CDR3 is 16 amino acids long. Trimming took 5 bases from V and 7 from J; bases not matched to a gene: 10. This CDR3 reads CASSPGSGGWNSPLHF. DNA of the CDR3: TGTGCCAGCAGCCCGGGGTCAGGGGGCTGGAATTCACCCCTCCACTTT.

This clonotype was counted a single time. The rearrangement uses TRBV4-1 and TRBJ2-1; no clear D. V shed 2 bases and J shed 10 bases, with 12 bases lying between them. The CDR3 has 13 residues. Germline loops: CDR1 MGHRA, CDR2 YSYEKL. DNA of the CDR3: TGCGCCAGCAGCCAACTGGGGTCTGGCGAGCAGTTCTTC. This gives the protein CASSQLGSGEQFF.

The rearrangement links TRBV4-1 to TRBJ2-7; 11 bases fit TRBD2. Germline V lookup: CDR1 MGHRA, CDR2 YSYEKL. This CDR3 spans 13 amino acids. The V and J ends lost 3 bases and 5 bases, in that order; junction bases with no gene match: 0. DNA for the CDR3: TGCGCCAGCAGCCAGGGACTAGCGGACGAGCAGTACTTC. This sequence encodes CASSQGLADEQYF.

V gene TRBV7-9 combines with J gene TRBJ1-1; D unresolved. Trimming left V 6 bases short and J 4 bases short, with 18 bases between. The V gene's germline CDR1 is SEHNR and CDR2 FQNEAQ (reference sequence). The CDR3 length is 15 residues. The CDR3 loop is CASSPFSGSGTEAFF. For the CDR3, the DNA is TGTGCCAGCAGTCCCTTTTCCGGGTCGGGCACTGAAGCTTTCTTT.

The CDR3 loop reads CASSRAANTGELFF. CDR3 DNA: TGTGCCAGCAGCCGGGCAGCAAACACCGGGGAGCTGTTTTTT. The V call is TRBV7-6, the J call TRBJ2-2, with unresolved D. V shed 5 bases and J shed 2 bases, with 9 bases lying between them. Germline V lookup: CDR1 SGHVS, CDR2 FNYEAQ. The CDR3 runs to 14 residues.

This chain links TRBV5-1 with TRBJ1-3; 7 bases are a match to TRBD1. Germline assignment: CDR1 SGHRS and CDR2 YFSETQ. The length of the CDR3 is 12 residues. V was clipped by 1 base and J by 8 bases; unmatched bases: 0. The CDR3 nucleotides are TGCGCCAGCAGCTTGCAGGGGGACACCATATATTTT. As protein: CASSLQGDTIYF.

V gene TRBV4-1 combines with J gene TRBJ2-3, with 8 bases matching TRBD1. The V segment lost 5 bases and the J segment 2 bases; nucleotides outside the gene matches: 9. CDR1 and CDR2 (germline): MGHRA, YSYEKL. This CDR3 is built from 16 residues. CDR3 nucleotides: TGCGCCAGCAGCACCCGACAGGGGCCAGACACAGATACGCAGTATTTT. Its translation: CASSTRQGPDTDTQYF.

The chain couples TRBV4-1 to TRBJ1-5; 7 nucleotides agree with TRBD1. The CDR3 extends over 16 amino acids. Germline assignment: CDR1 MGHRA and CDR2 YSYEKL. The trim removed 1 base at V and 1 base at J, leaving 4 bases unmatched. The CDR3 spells CASSQVGRGSNQPQHF. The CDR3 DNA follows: TGCGCCAGCAGCCAAGTTGGCAGGGGGAGCAATCAGCCCCAGCATTTT.

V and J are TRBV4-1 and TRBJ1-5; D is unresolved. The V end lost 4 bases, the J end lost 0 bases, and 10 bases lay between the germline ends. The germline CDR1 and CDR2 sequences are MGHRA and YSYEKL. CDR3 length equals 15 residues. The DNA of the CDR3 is TGCGCCAGCAGCCCCCCGACAAGTAGCAATCAGCCCCAGCATTTT. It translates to CASSPPTSSNQPQHF.

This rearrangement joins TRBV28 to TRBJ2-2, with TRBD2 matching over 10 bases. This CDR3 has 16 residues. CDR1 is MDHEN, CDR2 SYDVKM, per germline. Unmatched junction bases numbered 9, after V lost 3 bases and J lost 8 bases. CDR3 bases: TGTGCCAGCAGTTTTTTATCTAGCGGGAGTTTGGGGGAGCTGTTTTTT. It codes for CASSFLSSGSLGELFF.